This note documents a single T cell receptor (beta chain) sequence. This sample was taken from a study of beta chain features in type 1 diabetes. This CDR3 is built from 12 residues. Trimming removed 3 bases from V and 9 bases from J, with 11 bases in between. Germline lookup yields CDR1 SGHTA and CDR2 FQGNSA. The sequenced template was cDNA made from the entire isolated RNA. Sequencing used immunoSEQ multiplex PCR; TCRdb keeps in-frame clones, though not all of them. Of under 300,000 clones in the sample, about 25% are singletons; the top ten hold around 4%. This sequence joins TRBV7-2 and TRBJ2-5; perhaps TRBD1 as D (6 bases). This TCR was sampled from a man between 25 and 39 years old in good health. The sequencing input was central memory CD4+ T cells from blood. The CDR3 protein is CASSFTGYAQYF. The CDR3 coding sequence is TGTGCCAGCAGCTTCACAGGGTATGCCCAGTACTTC.